The entry below gives a single T cell receptor beta chain sequence along with its context. The table lists this clone with a count of one. The target of this receptor is not known. Nothing much larger sits one base from this clone, and base qualities are not available. The sample contains more than one DNA sequence encoding this CDR3. Trimming costs V 0 bases and J 0 bases, and their ends lie 10 bases apart. The CDR3 measures 15 amino acids from cysteine to phenylalanine. CDR3 DNA only is kept here, 45 bases in frame from base 1. Reading the germline V gene (reference sequence) gives CDR1 SGHNT and CDR2 YYREEE. Donors were healthy HIV-negative adults with no recently reported acute infections or vaccinations. Every donor was a Caucasian adult residing in Nashville, Tennessee, USA. CD4+ T cells were enriched through magnetic negative selection, after which naive cells were positively selected on CD45RA and the remaining negative fraction served as the memory subset. Blood was collected by leukapheresis, and PBMCs were isolated by Ficoll-Histopaque density gradient centrifugation and then cryopreserved in liquid nitrogen vapor phase. Analytical flow cytometry was used to check the purity and quantity of each magnetically sorted T cell population. Each sorted fraction had its genomic DNA isolated and then quantified by UV absorbance on a Nanodrop 2000c.

This specimen comes from a study of shared clonotypes between healthy human individuals (TCRdb year 2020). Study-level background: The cohort included three men and a couple of women between 18 and 49 years of age. Per donor, three plates each were used for CD4 naive and CD4 memory, two for CD8 naive, and one for CD8 memory. To estimate repertoire size and how much clonotypes are shared between individuals, the study performed deep sequencing of blood TCR repertoires from a handful of healthy adults. Different laboratories and diverse techniques were used to prepare libraries and sequence TCR repertoires, to increase sequencing depth and limit assay-specific biases. Each donor's leukapheresis produced roughly between roughly 0.85 and 9.5 billion PBMCs. Study-wide findings and limitations: Only blood was sampled, and tissue TCR repertoires likely differ from those in blood. Naive subsets generally had larger estimated clonotype richness than memory subsets did. Higher generation probabilities were observed for clonotypes shared by all four sorted-subset donors than for non-shared clonotypes. Pairwise subsampling led to the expectation that sequencing depth would affect the degree of clonotype sharing among donors. When several donors were compared, the shared fraction of clonotypes was about 5% for naive CD4, 3.5% for naive CD8, more than 2% for memory CD4, and 0.35% to 0.5% for memory CD8. Even with the large sequencing depth, rarefaction of the sorted-subset datasets indicated that sequencing was incomplete. The genetic and exposure-history diversity represented was limited by the small number of donors.

Using the deep immunoSEQ assay, multiplex PCR amplified TCR CDR3 regions from genomic DNA. For each cell subset, the extracted genomic DNA was distributed evenly across all wells of several immunoSEQ 96-well plates, and each plate served as one replicate. For sorted subsets, roughly 200 ng of genomic DNA, equivalent to some 30,000 T cell genomes, went into each replicate PCR. Purified libraries were measured with a Qubit 3.0 fluorometer, size-checked on a Bioanalyzer 2100, and measured again with the KAPA Library Quantification kit. Every immunoSEQ 96-well plate was sequenced on a separate single-read 150-cycle Illumina NextSeq 550 flow cell. Per the authors' processing: Because the immunoSEQ output held only junctional sequences and lacked quality scores, the filtering could not match the filtering applied to full-length reads. To assign V/J genes and CDR3, sequences were annotated using PyIR, a Python wrapper for IgBLAST v1.9, with IMGT germline references. Reads were filtered out if the reads had weak V/J assignments (E-value above 1e-6), no CDR3, stop codons, out-of-frame junctions, or ambiguous translated residues. V3J clonotypes were defined as sequences sharing the same inferred V gene, J gene, and CDR3 amino acid sequence. Percentage overlap between repertoires was calculated by dividing the number of shared unique clonotypes by the size of the smaller repertoire. RTK rarefaction, the Chao1 estimator, and Recon v2.1 estimates of unobserved clonotypes were used to assess repertoire richness. Generation probabilities for all TCRbeta clonotypes obtained by the gDNA method from several donors were computed using OLGA. Entries here come from immuneACCESS through TCRdb and include only in-frame sequences with V and J called. Some clones fail to appear in such tables; in the studies checked, an unresolved V gene covers under half of the shortfall, and the cause of the remainder is unknown. V, J and clone size are taken as reported in that table, and D and trimming were inferred from the DNA itself. This sample gives over a million clones in total; roughly 95% of them show up just once. Of the sample, 1% to 1.5% is held by the ten largest clones.

Sequencing was carried out using naive CD4+ T cells sorted from blood. In the paper's terms, the cell subset or site label means: CD45RA+ positively selected. The TCR sequence derives from a man between 25 and 39 years old in good health. The chain couples TRBV5-4 to TRBJ2-7, with TRBD1 perhaps the D gene, on 6 matching bases. Here the CDR3 is given as CASSLGQGSSYEQYF. In nucleotides, the sequence is TGTGCCAGCAGCTTGGGGCAGGGGAGCTCCTACGAGCAGTACTTC.